This T cell receptor beta chain is from a study of CD8 T cells in ankylosing spondylitis. Findings and caveats of the study: For ankylosing spondylitis blood, a TCR beta motif of about eight highly homologous variants appeared characteristic. There was reportedly significant enrichment of clones that were disease-linked in matched ankylosing spondylitis synovial fluid.

Germline V lookup: CDR1 DFQATT, CDR2 SNEGSKA (reference sequence). Deletions cut 1 base from V and 8 bases from J, with 14 bases between. The length of the CDR3 is 14 residues. Libraries for TCR beta were made by quantitative 5'-RACE with molecular barcodes. TCRdb used MiXCR to reprocess the 5' RACE reads, holding one entry per CDR3 protein. The table lists approximately 100,000 distinct CDR3 sequences, 24% of them singletons, with approximately 13% in the top ten. In its sample, this clonotype was seen a few times. Its matching antigen is unknown. The clonotype comes from a male donor with ankylosing spondylitis. The rearrangement uses TRBV20-1 and TRBJ1-4, with D tentatively TRBD1 (6 bases). Input material: synovial fluid, either unsorted or a sorted T cell fraction (not recorded which). CDR3 DNA: TGCAGTGCTAGAGTGGGACATAACCAAGAAAAACTGTTTTTT. Encoded protein: CSARVGHNQEKLFF.